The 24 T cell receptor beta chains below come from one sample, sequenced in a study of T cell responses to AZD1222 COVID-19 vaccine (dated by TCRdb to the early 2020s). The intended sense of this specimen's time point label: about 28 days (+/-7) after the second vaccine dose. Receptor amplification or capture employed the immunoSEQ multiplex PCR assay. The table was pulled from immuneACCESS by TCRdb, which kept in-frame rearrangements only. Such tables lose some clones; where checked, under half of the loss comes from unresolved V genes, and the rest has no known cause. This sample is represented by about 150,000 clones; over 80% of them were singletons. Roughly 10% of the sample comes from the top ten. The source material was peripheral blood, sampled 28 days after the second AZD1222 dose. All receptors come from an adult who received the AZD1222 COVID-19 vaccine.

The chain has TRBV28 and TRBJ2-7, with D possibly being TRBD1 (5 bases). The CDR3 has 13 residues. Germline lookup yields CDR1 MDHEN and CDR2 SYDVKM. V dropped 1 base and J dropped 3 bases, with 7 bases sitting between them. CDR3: CASSLFRGYEQYF. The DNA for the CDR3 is TGTGCCAGCAGTTTATTTAGGGGCTACGAGCAGTACTTC.

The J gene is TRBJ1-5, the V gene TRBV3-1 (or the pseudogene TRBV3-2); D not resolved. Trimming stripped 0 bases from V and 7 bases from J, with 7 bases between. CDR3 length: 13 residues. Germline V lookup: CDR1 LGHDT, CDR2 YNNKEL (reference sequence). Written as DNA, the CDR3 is TGTGCCAGCAGCCAAGACCATGACCAGCCCCAGCATTTT. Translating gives CASSQDHDQPQHF.

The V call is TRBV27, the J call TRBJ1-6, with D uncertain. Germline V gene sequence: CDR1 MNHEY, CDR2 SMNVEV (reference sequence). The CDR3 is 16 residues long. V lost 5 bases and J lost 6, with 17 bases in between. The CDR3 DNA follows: TGTGCCAGCAGTACCCTCCGGCGGACGGGTAATTCACCCCTCCACTTT. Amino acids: CASSTLRRTGNSPLHF.

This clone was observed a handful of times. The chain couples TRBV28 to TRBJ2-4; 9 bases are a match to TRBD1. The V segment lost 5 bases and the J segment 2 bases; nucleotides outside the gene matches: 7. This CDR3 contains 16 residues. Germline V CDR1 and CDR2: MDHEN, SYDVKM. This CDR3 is CASSELGTGPKNIQYF. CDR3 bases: TGTGCCAGCAGTGAGCTGGGGACAGGGCCCAAAAACATTCAGTACTTC.

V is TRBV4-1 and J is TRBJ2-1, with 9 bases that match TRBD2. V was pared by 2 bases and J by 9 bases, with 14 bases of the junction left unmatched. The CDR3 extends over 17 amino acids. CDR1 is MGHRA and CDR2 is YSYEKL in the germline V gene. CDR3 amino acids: CASSQRSPSGVLGEQFF. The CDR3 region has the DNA TGCGCCAGCAGCCAACGATCCCCTAGCGGGGTATTGGGTGAGCAGTTCTTC.

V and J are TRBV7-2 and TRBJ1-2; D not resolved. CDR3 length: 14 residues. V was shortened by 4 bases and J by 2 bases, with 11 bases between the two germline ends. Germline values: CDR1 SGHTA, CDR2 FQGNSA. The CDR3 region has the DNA TGTGCCAGCAGCTATATAACGGGGAACTATGGCTACACCTTC. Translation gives CASSYITGNYGYTF.

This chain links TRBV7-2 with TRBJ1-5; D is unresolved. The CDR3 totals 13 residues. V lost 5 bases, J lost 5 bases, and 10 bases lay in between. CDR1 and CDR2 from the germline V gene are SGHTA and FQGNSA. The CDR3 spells CASSINSDQPQHF. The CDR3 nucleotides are TGTGCCAGCAGCATTAATTCTGATCAGCCCCAGCATTTT.

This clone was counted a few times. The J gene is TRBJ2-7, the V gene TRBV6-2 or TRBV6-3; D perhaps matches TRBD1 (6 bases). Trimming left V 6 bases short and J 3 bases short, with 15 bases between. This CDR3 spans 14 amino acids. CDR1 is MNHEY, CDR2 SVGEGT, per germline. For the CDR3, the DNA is TGTGCCAGCAGCCTCCCCCGGGACAACTACGAGCAGTACTTC. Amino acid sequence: CASSLPRDNYEQYF.

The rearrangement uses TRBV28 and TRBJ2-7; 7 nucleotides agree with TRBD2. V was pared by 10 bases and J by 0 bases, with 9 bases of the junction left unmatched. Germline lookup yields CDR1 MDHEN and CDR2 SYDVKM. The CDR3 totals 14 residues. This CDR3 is CATIGAGSSYEQYF. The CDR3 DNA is TGTGCCACCATAGGAGCGGGAAGCTCCTACGAGCAGTACTTC.

The CDR3 DNA reads as TGTGCCAGCAGCGGTCGTCGGAACACTGAAGCTTTCTTT. It translates to CASSGRRNTEAFF. The chain links TRBV9 to TRBJ1-1, with D hard to call. The CDR3 has 13 residues. Looked up from germline, CDR1 is SGDLS and CDR2 is YYNGEE. V shed 3 bases and J shed 1 base, with 7 bases lying between them.

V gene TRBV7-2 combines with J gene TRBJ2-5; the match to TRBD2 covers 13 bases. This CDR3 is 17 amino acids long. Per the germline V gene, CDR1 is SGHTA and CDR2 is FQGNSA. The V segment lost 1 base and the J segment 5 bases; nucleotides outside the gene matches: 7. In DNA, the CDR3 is TGTGCCAGCAGCTTAGGCACAACTAGCGGGAGGGCCGAGACCCAGTACTTC. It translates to CASSLGTTSGRAETQYF.

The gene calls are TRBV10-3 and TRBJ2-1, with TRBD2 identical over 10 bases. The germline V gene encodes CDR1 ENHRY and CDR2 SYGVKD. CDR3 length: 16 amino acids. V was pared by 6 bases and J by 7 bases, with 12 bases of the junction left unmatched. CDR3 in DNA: TGTGCCATCAGACCCTCCAAGCGGGAGGGACGGAATGAGCAGTTCTTC. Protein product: CAIRPSKREGRNEQFF.

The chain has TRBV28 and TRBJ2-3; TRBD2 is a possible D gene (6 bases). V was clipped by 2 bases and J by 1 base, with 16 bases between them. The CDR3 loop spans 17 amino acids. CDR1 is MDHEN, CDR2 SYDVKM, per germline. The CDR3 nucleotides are TGTGCCAGCAGTTTACCCCCCCGGGGGTCAGGCACAGATACGCAGTATTTT. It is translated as CASSLPPRGSGTDTQYF.

CDR3 in amino acids: CASSISGGSSETQYF. In nucleotides, the CDR3 is TGTGCCAGTAGTATCTCGGGCGGGAGTTCTGAGACCCAGTACTTC. The chain links TRBV19 to TRBJ2-5; 7 positions match TRBD2. V was pared by 3 bases and J by 5 bases, with 9 bases of the junction left unmatched. This CDR3 has 15 residues. Germline V gene sequence: CDR1 LNHDA, CDR2 SQIVND (reference sequence).

The DNA of the CDR3 is TGCAGCGTTGATTTATGGGGCCTAGGCCGCGGCAATGAGCAGTTCTTC. It is translated as CSVDLWGLGRGNEQFF. This chain connects TRBV29-1 to TRBJ2-1; TRBD1 is a possible D gene (5 bases). In germline, CDR1 is SQVTM, CDR2 ANQGSEA. Trimming removed 3 bases from V and 6 bases from J, with 21 bases in between. The CDR3 contains 16 residues.

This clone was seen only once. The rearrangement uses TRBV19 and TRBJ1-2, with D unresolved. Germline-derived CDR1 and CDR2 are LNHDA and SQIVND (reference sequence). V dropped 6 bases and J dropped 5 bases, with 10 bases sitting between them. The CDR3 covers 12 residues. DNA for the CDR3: TGTGCCAGTAGGCTCGACAAGTATGGCTACACCTTC. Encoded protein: CASRLDKYGYTF.

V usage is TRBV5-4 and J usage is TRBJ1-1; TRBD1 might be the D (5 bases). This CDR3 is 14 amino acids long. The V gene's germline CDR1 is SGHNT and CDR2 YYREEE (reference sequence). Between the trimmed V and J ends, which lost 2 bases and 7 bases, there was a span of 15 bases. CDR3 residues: CASSFTTGPDEAFF. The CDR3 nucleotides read TGTGCCAGCAGCTTCACTACGGGGCCTGATGAAGCTTTCTTT.

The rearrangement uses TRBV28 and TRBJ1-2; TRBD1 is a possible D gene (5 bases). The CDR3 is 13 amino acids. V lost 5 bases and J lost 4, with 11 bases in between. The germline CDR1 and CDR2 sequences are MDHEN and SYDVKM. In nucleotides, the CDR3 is TGTGCCAGCAGTCCCCCCGGGGGCTATGGCTACACCTTC. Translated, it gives CASSPPGGYGYTF.

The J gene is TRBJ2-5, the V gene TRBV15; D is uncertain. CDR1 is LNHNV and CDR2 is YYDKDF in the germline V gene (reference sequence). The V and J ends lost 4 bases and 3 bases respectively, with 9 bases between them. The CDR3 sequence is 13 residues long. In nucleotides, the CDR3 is TGTGCCACCAGCACGAGGACGGAAGAGACCCAGTACTTC. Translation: CATSTRTEETQYF. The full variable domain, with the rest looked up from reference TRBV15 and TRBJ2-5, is DAMVIQNPRYQVTQFGKPVTLSCSQTLNHNVMYWYQQKSSQAPKLLFHYYDKDFNNEADTPDNFQSRRPNTSFCFLDIRSPGLGDTAMYLCATSTRTEETQYFGPGTRLLVL.

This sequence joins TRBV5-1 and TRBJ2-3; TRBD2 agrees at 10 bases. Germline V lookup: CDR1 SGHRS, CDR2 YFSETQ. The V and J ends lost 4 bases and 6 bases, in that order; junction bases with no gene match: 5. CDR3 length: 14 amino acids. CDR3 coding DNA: TGCGCCAGCAGCGTAGCGGGAGGTCCCGATACGCAGTATTTT. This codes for CASSVAGGPDTQYF.

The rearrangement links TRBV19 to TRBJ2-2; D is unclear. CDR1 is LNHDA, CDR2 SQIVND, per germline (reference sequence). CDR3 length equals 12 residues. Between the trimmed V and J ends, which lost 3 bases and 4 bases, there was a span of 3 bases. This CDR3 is CASSMLTGELFF. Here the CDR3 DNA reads TGTGCCAGTAGTATGCTCACCGGGGAGCTGTTTTTT. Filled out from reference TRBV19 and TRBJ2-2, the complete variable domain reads DGGITQSPKYLFRKEGQNVTLSCEQNLNHDAMYWYRQDPGQGLRLIYYSQIVNDFQKGDIAEGYSVSREKKESFPLTVTSAQKNPTAFYLCASSMLTGELFFGEGSRLTVL.

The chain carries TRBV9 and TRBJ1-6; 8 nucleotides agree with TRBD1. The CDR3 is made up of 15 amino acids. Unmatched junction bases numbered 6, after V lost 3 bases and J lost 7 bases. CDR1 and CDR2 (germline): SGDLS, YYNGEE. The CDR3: CASSAGSGGNSPLHF. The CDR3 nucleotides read TGTGCCAGCAGCGCCGGTTCAGGGGGCAATTCACCCCTCCACTTT.

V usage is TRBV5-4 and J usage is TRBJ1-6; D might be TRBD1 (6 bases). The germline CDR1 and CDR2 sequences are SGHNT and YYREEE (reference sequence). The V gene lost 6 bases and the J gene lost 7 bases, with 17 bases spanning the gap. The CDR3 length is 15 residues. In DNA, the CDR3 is TGTGCCAGCACCAGAGGGGGGGACCCAAATTCACCCCTCCACTTT. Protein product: CASTRGGDPNSPLHF.

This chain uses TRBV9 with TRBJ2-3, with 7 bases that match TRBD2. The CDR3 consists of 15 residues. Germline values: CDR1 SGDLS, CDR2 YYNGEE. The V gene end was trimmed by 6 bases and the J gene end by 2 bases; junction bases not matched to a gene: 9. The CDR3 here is CASNNWGGPTDTQYF. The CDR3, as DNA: TGTGCCAGCAACAACTGGGGGGGTCCCACAGATACGCAGTATTTT.